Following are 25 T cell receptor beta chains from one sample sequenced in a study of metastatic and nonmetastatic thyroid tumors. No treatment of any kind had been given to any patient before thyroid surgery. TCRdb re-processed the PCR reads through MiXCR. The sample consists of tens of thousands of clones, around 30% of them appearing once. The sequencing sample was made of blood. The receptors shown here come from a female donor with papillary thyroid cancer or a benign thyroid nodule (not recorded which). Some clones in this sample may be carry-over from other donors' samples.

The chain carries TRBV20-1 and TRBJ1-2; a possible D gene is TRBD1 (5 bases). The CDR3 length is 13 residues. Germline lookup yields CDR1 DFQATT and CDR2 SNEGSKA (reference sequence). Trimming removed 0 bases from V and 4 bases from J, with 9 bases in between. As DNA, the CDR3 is TGCAGTGCTAGAGATCCAGGGATCTATGGCTACACCTTC. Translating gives CSARDPGIYGYTF.

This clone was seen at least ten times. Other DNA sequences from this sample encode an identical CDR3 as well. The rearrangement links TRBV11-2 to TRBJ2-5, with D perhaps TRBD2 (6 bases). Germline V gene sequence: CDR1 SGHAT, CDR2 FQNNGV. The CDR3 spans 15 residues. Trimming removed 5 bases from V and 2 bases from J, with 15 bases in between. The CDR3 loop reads CASSLGTRPQETQYF. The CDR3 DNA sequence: TGTGCCAGCAGCCTAGGGACTCGTCCTCAAGAGACCCAGTACTTC.

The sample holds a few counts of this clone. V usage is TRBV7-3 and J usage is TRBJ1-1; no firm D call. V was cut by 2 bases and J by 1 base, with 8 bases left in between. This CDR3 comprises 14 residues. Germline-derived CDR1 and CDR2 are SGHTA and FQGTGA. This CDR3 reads CASSLGSANTEAFF. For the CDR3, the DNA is TGTGCCAGCAGCTTAGGGTCGGCGAACACTGAAGCTTTCTTT.

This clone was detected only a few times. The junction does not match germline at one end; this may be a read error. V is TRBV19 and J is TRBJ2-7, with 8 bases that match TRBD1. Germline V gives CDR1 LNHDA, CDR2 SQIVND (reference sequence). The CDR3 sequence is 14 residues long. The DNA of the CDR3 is TGTGCCAGTAGTCTTGGACAGGGAGTCTACGAGCAGCACTTC. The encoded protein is CASSLGQGVYEQHF.

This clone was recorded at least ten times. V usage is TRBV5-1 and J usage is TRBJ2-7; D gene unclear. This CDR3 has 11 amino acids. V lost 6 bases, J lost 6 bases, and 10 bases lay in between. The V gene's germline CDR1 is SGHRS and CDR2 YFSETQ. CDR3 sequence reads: CASTLRGEQYF. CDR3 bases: TGCGCCAGCACCCTAAGAGGCGAGCAGTACTTC.

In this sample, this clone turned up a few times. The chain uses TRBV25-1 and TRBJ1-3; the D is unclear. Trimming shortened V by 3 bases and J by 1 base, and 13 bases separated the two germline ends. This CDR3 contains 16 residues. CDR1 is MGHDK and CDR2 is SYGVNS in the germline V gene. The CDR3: CASSESVGTSGNTIYF. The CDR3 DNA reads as TGTGCCAGCAGTGAGAGTGTTGGTACGTCTGGAAACACCATATATTTT.

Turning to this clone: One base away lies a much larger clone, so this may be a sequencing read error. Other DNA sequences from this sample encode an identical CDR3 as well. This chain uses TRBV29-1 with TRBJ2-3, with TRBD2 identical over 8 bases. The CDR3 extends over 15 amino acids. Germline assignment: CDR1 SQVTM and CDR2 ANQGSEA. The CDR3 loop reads CSVVSLAGRTDTQYF. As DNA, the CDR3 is TGCAGCGTGGTTTCGCTAGCGGGCCGCACAGATACGCAGTATTTC.

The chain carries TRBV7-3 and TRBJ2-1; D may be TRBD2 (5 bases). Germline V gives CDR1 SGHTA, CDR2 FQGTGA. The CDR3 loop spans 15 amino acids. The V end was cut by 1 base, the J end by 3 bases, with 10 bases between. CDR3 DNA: TGTGCCAGCAGCTTAATGCAACGGGGCTACAATGAGCAGTTCTTC. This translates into CASSLMQRGYNEQFF.

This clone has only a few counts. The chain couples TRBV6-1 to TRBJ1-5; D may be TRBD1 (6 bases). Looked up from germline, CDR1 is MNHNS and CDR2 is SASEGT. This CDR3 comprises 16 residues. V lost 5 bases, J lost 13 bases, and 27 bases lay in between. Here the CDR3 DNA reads TGTGCCAGCAGTATGGCCACAGGGAACAGCAATCAGACACAGCATTTT. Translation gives CASSMATGNSNQTQHF.

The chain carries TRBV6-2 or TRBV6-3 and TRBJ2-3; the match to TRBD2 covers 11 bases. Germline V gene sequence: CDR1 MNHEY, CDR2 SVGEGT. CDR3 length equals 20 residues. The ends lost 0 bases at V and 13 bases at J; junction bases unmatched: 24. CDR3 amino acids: CASSYSVNRLAGGGGFVEYF. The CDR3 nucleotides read TGTGCCAGCAGTTACTCGGTGAATCGTCTAGCGGGAGGAGGGGGGTTTGTTGAGTATTTT.

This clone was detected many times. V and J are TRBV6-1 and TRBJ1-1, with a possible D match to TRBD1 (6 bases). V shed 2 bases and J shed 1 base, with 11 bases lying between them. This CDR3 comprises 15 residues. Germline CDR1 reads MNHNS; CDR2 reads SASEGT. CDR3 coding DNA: TGTGCCAGCAGTGAATGGGCAGGGGAGAACACTGAAGCTTTCTTT. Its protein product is CASSEWAGENTEAFF.

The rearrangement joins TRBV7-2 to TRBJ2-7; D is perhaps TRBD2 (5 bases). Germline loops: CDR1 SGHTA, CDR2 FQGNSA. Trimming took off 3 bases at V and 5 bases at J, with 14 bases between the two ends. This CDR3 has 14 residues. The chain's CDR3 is CASSLTDSSHEQYF. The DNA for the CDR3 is TGTGCCAGCAGCTTGACGGACTCATCTCACGAGCAGTACTTC.

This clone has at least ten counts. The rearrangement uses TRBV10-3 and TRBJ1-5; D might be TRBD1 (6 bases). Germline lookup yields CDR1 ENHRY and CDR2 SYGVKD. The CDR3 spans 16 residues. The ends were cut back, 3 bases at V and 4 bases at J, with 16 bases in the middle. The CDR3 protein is CAISDPGRTENQPQHF. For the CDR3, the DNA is TGTGCCATCAGTGACCCCGGACGGACAGAAAATCAGCCCCAGCATTTT.

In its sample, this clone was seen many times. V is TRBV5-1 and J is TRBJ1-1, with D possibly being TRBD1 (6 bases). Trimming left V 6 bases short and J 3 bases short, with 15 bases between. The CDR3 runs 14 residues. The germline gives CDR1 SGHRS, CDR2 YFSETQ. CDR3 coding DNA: TGCGCCAGCAAAGCATCCACAGGGCACACTGAAGCTTTCTTT. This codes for CASKASTGHTEAFF.

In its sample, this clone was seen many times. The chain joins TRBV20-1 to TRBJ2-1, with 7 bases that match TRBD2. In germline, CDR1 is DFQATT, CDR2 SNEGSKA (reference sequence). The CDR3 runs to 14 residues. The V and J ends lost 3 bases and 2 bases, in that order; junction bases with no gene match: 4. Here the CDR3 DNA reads TGCAGTGCTAGGTCGCTAGCGGCCTACAATGAGCAGTTCTTC. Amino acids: CSARSLAAYNEQFF.

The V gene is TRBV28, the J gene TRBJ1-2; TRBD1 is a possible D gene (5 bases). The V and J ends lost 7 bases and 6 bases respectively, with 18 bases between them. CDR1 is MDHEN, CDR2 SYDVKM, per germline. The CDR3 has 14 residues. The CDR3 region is CASITTRGVHGYTF. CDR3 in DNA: TGTGCCAGCATTACAACGCGGGGGGTCCATGGCTACACCTTC.

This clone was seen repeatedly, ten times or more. The CDR3 DNA follows: TGTGCCAGCAGCCCCCTTCGGAGAGGTGAGGAGACCCAGTACTTC. It codes for CASSPLRRGEETQYF. The chain links TRBV13 to TRBJ2-5; D gene unclear. The germline V gene has CDR1 PRHDT and CDR2 FYEKMQ (reference sequence). This CDR3 is 15 amino acids long. With 5 bases removed from V and 5 bases from J, the gap between germline ends came to 18 bases.

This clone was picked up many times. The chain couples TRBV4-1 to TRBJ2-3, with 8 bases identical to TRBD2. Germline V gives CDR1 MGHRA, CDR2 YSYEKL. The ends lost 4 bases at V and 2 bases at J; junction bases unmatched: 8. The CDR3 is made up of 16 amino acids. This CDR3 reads CASSPPGAGATDTQYF. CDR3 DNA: TGCGCCAGCAGCCCCCCTGGAGCGGGAGCCACAGATACGCAGTATTTT.

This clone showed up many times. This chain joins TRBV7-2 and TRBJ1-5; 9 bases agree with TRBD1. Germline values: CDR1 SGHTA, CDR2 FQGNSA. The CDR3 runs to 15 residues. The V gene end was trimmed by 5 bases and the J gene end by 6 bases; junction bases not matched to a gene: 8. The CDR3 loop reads CASSPHPGQGQPQHF. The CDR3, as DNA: TGTGCCAGCAGCCCTCATCCGGGACAGGGTCAGCCCCAGCATTTT.

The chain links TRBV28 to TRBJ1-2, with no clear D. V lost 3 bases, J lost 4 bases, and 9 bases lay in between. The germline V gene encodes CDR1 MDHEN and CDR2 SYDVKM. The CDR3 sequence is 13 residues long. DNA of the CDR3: TGTGCCAGCAGTTTCTCGGCCAGCTATGGCTACACCTTC. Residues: CASSFSASYGYTF.

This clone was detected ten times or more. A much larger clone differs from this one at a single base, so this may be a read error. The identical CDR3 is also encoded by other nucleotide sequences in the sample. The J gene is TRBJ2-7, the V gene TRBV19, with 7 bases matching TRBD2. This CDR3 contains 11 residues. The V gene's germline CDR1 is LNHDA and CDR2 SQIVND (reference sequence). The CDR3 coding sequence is TGCGCCAGTAGGAGCGGGGTCGAGCAGTACTTC. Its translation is CASRSGVEQYF.

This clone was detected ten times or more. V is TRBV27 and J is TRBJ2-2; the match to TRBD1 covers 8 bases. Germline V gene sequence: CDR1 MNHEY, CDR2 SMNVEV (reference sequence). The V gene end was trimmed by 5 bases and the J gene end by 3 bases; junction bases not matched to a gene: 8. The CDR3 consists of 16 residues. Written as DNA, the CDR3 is TGTGCCAGCAGTGTGTTGACAGGGGCCTACACCGGGGAGCTGTTTTTT. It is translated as CASSVLTGAYTGELFF.

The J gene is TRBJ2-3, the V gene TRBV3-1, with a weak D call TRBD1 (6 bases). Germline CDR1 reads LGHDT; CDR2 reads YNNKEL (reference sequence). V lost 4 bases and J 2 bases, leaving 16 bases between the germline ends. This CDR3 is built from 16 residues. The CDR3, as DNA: TGTGCCAGCAGCCGCCTGGGGGCACGAAACACAGATACGCAGTATTTT. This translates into CASSRLGARNTDTQYF.

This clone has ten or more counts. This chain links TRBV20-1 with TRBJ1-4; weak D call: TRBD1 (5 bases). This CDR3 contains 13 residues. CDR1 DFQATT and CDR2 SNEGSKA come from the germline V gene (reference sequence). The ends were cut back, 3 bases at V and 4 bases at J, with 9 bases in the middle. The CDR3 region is CSASGQGNEKLFF. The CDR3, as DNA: TGCAGTGCTAGTGGGCAGGGTAATGAAAAACTGTTTTTT.

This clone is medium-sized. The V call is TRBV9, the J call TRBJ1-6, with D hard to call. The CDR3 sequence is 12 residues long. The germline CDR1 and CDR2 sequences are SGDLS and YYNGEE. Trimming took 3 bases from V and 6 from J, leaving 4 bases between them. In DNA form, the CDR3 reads TGTGCCAGCAGCGCCAGTAATTCACCCCTCCACTTT. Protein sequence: CASSASNSPLHF.